Below, 2 T cell receptor beta chains from the same sample are listed, as sequenced in a study of cytomegalovirus exposure and HLA in healthy donors. PCR involved 60 Vbeta and 13 Jbeta primers. Generated by immunoSEQ multiplex PCR, the TCRdb table keeps only in-frame clones and is missing some. The sample has roughly 57,000 clones, and its top ten clones hold roughly 12%. Sequencing input: PBMCs. The receptors originated from a man aged 18 to 29 in good health and CMV-seropositive.

J is TRBJ2-3 and V is TRBV7-3; D is uncertain. This CDR3 region has 15 residues. The V gene lost 0 bases and the J gene lost 0 bases, with 7 bases spanning the gap. Germline CDR1 is SGHTA and CDR2 is FQGTGA. The CDR3 DNA reads TGTGCCAGCAGCTTAACCGCGGTGAGCACAGATACGCAGTATTTT. Translated: CASSLTAVSTDTQYF.

The CDR3 here is CASSLGGQGYGYTF. The CDR3 DNA follows: TGCGCCAGCAGCTTGGGCGGACAGGGCTATGGCTACACCTTC. The rearrangement uses TRBV5-1 and TRBJ1-2; 8 nucleotides agree with TRBD1. Germline-derived CDR1 and CDR2 are SGHRS and YFSETQ. With 0 bases clipped from V and 4 bases from J, the junction kept 2 bases outside the gene matches. There are 14 residues in the CDR3.